The 12 T cell receptor beta chains listed next were all sequenced from one sample in a study of post-analysis software for immune sequencing data (dated by TCRdb to the mid-2010s). Study-level results and caveats: Roughly 5 TRBV segments, including TRBV5-6, TRBV5-1 and TRBV20-1, were significantly more frequent in patients than controls.

No antigen has been assigned to these receptors. The method was PCR. These reads were obtained on an Illumina HiSeq 2500. To reduce PCR and sequencing biases, unique molecular identifiers were incorporated into the TCR beta cDNA libraries. TCRdb cleaned the public reads at Q25 with fastp, built clones with MiXCR and kept in-frame beta chains. Here each entry gathers all rows of one CDR3 protein and keeps the most common genes and DNA. This sample is represented by almost 700,000 distinct CDR3 sequences; approximately 59% of them were singletons. The ten top clones hold about 11% of the sample. The specimen was blood. These receptors came from a girl aged 2 to 9 with multiple sclerosis.

This clonotype was observed a few times. The DNA for the CDR3 is TGCAGTGCGATGCCCTCGGGGACAAGGGTATCCGAGCAGTACTTC. This encodes CSAMPSGTRVSEQYF. The genes are TRBV20-1 and TRBJ2-7; TRBD1 might be the D (6 bases). Between the trimmed V and J ends, which lost 6 bases and 6 bases, there was a span of 24 bases. The germline V gene has CDR1 DFQATT and CDR2 SNEGSKA (reference sequence). The CDR3 has 15 amino acids.

The V call is TRBV15, the J call TRBJ2-3, with D hard to call. The V and J ends lost 1 base and 0 bases respectively, with 17 bases between them. CDR3 length equals 18 residues. Per the germline V gene, CDR1 is LNHNV and CDR2 is YYDKDF (reference sequence). CDR3 in amino acids: CATSRVLSRKTSTDTQYF. In DNA form, the CDR3 reads TGTGCCACCAGCAGAGTTCTCAGCAGGAAAACTAGCACAGATACGCAGTATTTT. Looking up the rest from reference TRBV15 and TRBJ2-3 gives the full variable domain: DAMVIQNPRYQVTQFGKPVTLSCSQTLNHNVMYWYQQKSSQAPKLLFHYYDKDFNNEADTPDNFQSRRPNTSFCFLDIRSPGLGDTAMYLCATSRVLSRKTSTDTQYFGPGTRLTVL.

This sequence joins TRBV7-8 and TRBJ1-1; the match to TRBD1 covers 10 bases. Germline CDR1 reads SGHVS; CDR2 reads FQNEAQ. With 6 bases clipped from V and 1 base from J, the junction kept 8 bases outside the gene matches. The CDR3 is 16 amino acids. CDR3 sequence reads: CASRPTGGPSNTEAFF. The CDR3 nucleotides read TGTGCCAGCAGGCCGACAGGGGGCCCCTCGAACACTGAAGCTTTCTTT.

The V and J genes are TRBV7-8 and TRBJ2-1, with TRBD2 as a possible D gene (5 bases). V dropped 4 bases and J dropped 5 bases, with 15 bases sitting between them. CDR1 is SGHVS and CDR2 is FQNEAQ in the germline V gene. The CDR3 spans 15 residues. CDR3 region: CASSSAAYYHNEQFF. In DNA, the CDR3 is TGTGCCAGCAGCTCAGCGGCATATTACCACAATGAGCAGTTCTTC.

Only one count was recorded for this clonotype. CDR3 DNA: TGTGCCAGCAGCCAAGATTGGGGGTTGGCAGATACGCAGTATTTT. Its translation: CASSQDWGLADTQYF. The chain uses TRBV14 and TRBJ2-3, with D perhaps TRBD1 or TRBD2 (5 bases each). The CDR3 length is 15 residues. Germline-derived CDR1 and CDR2 are SGHDN and FVKESK. Trimming took off 0 bases at V and 4 bases at J, with 11 bases between the two ends.

The genes are TRBV7-2 and TRBJ2-3; 8 bases align to TRBD2. The CDR3 has 14 amino acids. The ends lost 1 base at V and 6 bases at J; junction bases unmatched: 3. Germline V lookup: CDR1 SGHTA, CDR2 FQGNSA. CDR3 protein: CASSLGVAGDTQYF. The CDR3 region has the DNA TGTGCCAGCAGCTTAGGGGTAGCGGGGGATACGCAGTATTTT.

The V gene is TRBV7-9, the J gene TRBJ2-3; no clear D gene. Germline lookup yields CDR1 SEHNR and CDR2 FQNEAQ (reference sequence). The CDR3 sequence is 15 residues long. The V end lost 4 bases, the J end lost 6 bases, and 17 bases lay between the germline ends. The CDR3 is CASSSIPDGLDTQYF. Here the CDR3 DNA reads TGTGCCAGCAGCTCAATACCCGACGGGCTTGATACGCAGTATTTT.

The chain couples TRBV3-1 to TRBJ2-5; possibly TRBD2 for D (6 bases). The CDR3 has 14 amino acids. The V gene's germline CDR1 is LGHDT and CDR2 YNNKEL (reference sequence). V lost 5 bases to trimming and J lost 5 bases, with 15 bases between them. CDR3 nucleotides: TGTGCCAGCAGCGAAGGACCGGGGGAGGAGACCCAGTACTTC. This sequence encodes CASSEGPGEETQYF.

V is TRBV7-2 and J is TRBJ2-3; 9 positions agree with TRBD2. The J segment lost 7 bases and the V segment lost 1 base, leaving 6 bases of the junction unmatched. The CDR3 has 15 residues. Germline loops: CDR1 SGHTA, CDR2 FQGNSA. DNA of the CDR3: TGTGCCAGCAGCTTAGATAGCGGGAGTCGATATACGCAGTATTTT. Translated, it gives CASSLDSGSRYTQYF.

The V and J genes are TRBV9 and TRBJ2-1; 9 bases align to TRBD1. The CDR3 covers 15 residues. Per germline, CDR1 SGDLS and CDR2 YYNGEE. After removal of 0 bases from V and 3 bases from J, the junction contained 1 base not matched to a gene. The CDR3 nucleotides read TGTGCCAGCAGCGTAGGACAGGGGGGCTACAATGAGCAGTTCTTC. Translating it yields CASSVGQGGYNEQFF.

This clonotype has just a few counts. The V gene is TRBV29-1, the J gene TRBJ2-5; D is unclear. Germline-derived CDR1 and CDR2 are SQVTM and ANQGSEA. V lost 6 bases and J lost 5, with 13 bases in between. This CDR3 spans 12 amino acids. As DNA, the CDR3 is TGCAGCGTAACCACCCTAGGGGAGACCCAGTACTTC. Its translation: CSVTTLGETQYF.

The chain uses TRBV29-1 and TRBJ2-3, with 9 bases lining up with TRBD2. V shed 4 bases and J 2 bases; nucleotides not matched to a gene: 7. The CDR3 sequence is 15 residues long. CDR1 SQVTM and CDR2 ANQGSEA come from the germline V gene. Written as DNA, the CDR3 is TGCAGCGTTGGGGATCTAGCGGGGACCACAGATACGCAGTATTTT. It encodes CSVGDLAGTTDTQYF.